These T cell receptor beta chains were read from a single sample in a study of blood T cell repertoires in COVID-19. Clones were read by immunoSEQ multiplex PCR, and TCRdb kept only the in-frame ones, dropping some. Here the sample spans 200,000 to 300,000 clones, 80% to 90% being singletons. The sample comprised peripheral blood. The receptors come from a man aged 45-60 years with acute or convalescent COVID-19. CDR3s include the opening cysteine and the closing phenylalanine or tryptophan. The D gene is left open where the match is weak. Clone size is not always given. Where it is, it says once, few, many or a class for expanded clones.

CDR3aa: CSVSQGAFGYGYTF; CDR3nt: TGCAGCGTTTCACAGGGAGCGTTTGGCTATGGCTACACCTTC; v_gene: TRBV29-1; abundance: NA; j_gene: TRBJ1-2; d_gene: NA
CDR3aa: CASSTAQGPYEQYF; CDR3nt: TGTGCCAGTAGTACCGCACAGGGGCCCTACGAGCAGTACTTC; v_gene: TRBV19; abundance: NA; j_gene: TRBJ2-7; d_gene: TRBD1
CDR3aa: CASSFSQREDEQYF; CDR3nt: TGTGCCAGCAGCTTCTCCCAGCGGGAGGACGAGCAGTACTTC; v_gene: TRBV7-9; abundance: NA; j_gene: TRBJ2-7; d_gene: TRBD2
CDR3aa: CASSPRGQGTYEQYF; CDR3nt: TGTGCCAGCAGCCCCAGGGGACAGGGGACATACGAGCAGTACTTC; v_gene: TRBV13; abundance: NA; j_gene: TRBJ2-7; d_gene: TRBD1
CDR3aa: CASSFYAQYF; CDR3nt: TGTGCCAGCTCCTTTTATGCGCAGTATTTT; v_gene: TRBV6-5; abundance: NA; j_gene: TRBJ2-3; d_gene: NA
CDR3aa: CASSRPGLAVYEQYF; CDR3nt: TGCGCCAGCAGCCGGCCGGGACTAGCCGTATACGAGCAGTACTTC; v_gene: TRBV4-1; abundance: NA; j_gene: TRBJ2-7; d_gene: TRBD2
CDR3aa: CASSISSGTRGADTQYF; CDR3nt: TGTGCCAGTAGTATATCTTCCGGGACTAGAGGTGCAGATACGCAGTATTTT; v_gene: TRBV19; abundance: NA; j_gene: TRBJ2-3; d_gene: TRBD2
CDR3aa: CASSPAGQGRARYTF; CDR3nt: TGTGCCAGCAGCCCGGCGGGGCAGGGACGGGCGAGATACACCTTC; v_gene: TRBV6-5; abundance: NA; j_gene: TRBJ1-2; d_gene: NA
CDR3aa: CASSQSGTGSYEQYF; CDR3nt: TGCGCCAGCAGCCAATCCGGGACAGGCTCCTACGAGCAGTACTTC; v_gene: TRBV4-1; abundance: NA; j_gene: TRBJ2-7; d_gene: TRBD1
CDR3aa: CASSLVDRGPNEQFF; CDR3nt: TGTGCCAGCAGCTTAGTGGACAGGGGGCCCAATGAGCAGTTCTTC; v_gene: TRBV7-9; abundance: NA; j_gene: TRBJ2-1; d_gene: TRBD1
CDR3aa: CASSPRGRGTNTEAFF; CDR3nt: TGTGCCAGCAGCCCCCGCGGCAGGGGCACCAACACTGAAGCTTTCTTT; v_gene: TRBV9; abundance: few; j_gene: TRBJ1-1; d_gene: NA
CDR3aa: CASSLAGTGYGYTF; CDR3nt: TGTGCCAGCAGTCTGGCCGGGACAGGGTATGGCTACACCTTC; v_gene: TRBV27; abundance: NA; j_gene: TRBJ1-2; d_gene: TRBD1
CDR3aa: CAWSVGGGTQYF; CDR3nt: TGTGCCTGGAGTGTCGGAGGTGGGACCCAGTACTTC; v_gene: TRBV30; abundance: once; j_gene: TRBJ2-5; d_gene: NA
CDR3aa: CASSYSQGGQPQHF; CDR3nt: TGTGCCAGCAGTTACTCCCAGGGTGGTCAGCCCCAGCATTTT; v_gene: TRBV6-5; abundance: NA; j_gene: TRBJ1-5; d_gene: NA
CDR3aa: CASNELKRSEGNEQFF; CDR3nt: TGTGCCAGCAACGAACTCAAGCGGTCAGAAGGCAATGAGCAGTTCTTC; v_gene: TRBV2; abundance: NA; j_gene: TRBJ2-1; d_gene: NA
CDR3aa: CASSDTPGYTGTEAFF; CDR3nt: TGCGCCAGCAGCGACACGCCAGGGTATACTGGCACTGAAGCTTTCTTT; v_gene: TRBV5-1; abundance: NA; j_gene: TRBJ1-1; d_gene: NA
CDR3aa: CASSLFTVGSNQPQHF; CDR3nt: TGTGCCAGCAGTTTATTTACGGTTGGTAGCAATCAGCCCCAGCATTTT; v_gene: TRBV28; abundance: NA; j_gene: TRBJ1-5; d_gene: NA
CDR3aa: CASSGHIEQPQHF; CDR3nt: TGTGCCAGCAGCGGACATATCGAACAGCCCCAGCATTTT; v_gene: TRBV12-3/TRBV12-4; abundance: NA; j_gene: TRBJ1-5; d_gene: NA
CDR3aa: CASSIGEDQPQHF; CDR3nt: TGTGCCAGTAGTATCGGAGAAGATCAGCCCCAGCATTTT; v_gene: TRBV19; abundance: NA; j_gene: TRBJ1-5; d_gene: NA
CDR3aa: CASSLARQGQETQYF; CDR3nt: TGTGCCAGCAGCTTGGCCCGGCAGGGGCAAGAGACCCAGTACTTC; v_gene: TRBV5-6; abundance: NA; j_gene: TRBJ2-5; d_gene: NA
CDR3aa: CATNDRENQPQHF; CDR3nt: TGTGCCACCAACGACAGGGAGAATCAGCCCCAGCATTTT; v_gene: TRBV19; abundance: NA; j_gene: TRBJ1-5; d_gene: TRBD1
CDR3aa: CASSLAGASSGNTIYF; CDR3nt: TGTGCCAGCAGCTTGGCAGGGGCGAGCTCTGGAAACACCATATATTTT; v_gene: TRBV7-2; abundance: NA; j_gene: TRBJ1-3; d_gene: NA
CDR3aa: CASSLRQGASDSNQPQHF; CDR3nt: TGTGCCAGCAGCTTGAGACAGGGAGCCTCCGATAGCAATCAGCCCCAGCATTTT; v_gene: TRBV5-6; abundance: NA; j_gene: TRBJ1-5; d_gene: TRBD1
CDR3aa: CASIETGVLQETQYF; CDR3nt: TGTGCCAGCATCGAGACAGGGGTTTTGCAAGAGACCCAGTACTTC; v_gene: TRBV7-9; abundance: NA; j_gene: TRBJ2-5; d_gene: TRBD1
CDR3aa: CASSLRRIYNEQFF; CDR3nt: TGTGCCAGCAGCTTGAGGCGGATCTACAATGAGCAGTTCTTC; v_gene: TRBV11-3; abundance: NA; j_gene: TRBJ2-1; d_gene: NA
CDR3aa: CASSRRQFTNYGYTF; CDR3nt: TGTGCCAGCAGCCGTAGACAGTTTACGAACTATGGCTACACCTTC; v_gene: TRBV27; abundance: few; j_gene: TRBJ1-2; d_gene: NA
CDR3aa: CASSPPGGKLFF; CDR3nt: TGTGCCAGCAGTCCCCCCGGGGGAAAACTGTTTTTT; v_gene: TRBV27; abundance: NA; j_gene: TRBJ1-4; d_gene: NA
CDR3aa: CASSLRAKSSYEQYF; CDR3nt: TGTGCCAGCAGCTTGAGAGCCAAGAGCTCCTACGAGCAGTACTTC; v_gene: TRBV5-4; abundance: NA; j_gene: TRBJ2-7; d_gene: NA
CDR3aa: CAPPEGVQPQHF; CDR3nt: TGCGCCCCGCCAGAGGGGGTTCAGCCCCAGCATTTT; v_gene: TRBV4-1; abundance: NA; j_gene: TRBJ1-5; d_gene: NA
CDR3aa: CASSQTGASNTEAFF; CDR3nt: TGTGCCAGCAGCCAAACAGGCGCATCGAACACTGAAGCTTTCTTT; v_gene: TRBV9; abundance: NA; j_gene: TRBJ1-1; d_gene: NA
CDR3aa: CASSWAKGDSNYGYTF; CDR3nt: TGTGCCAGCAGTTGGGCAAAGGGGGACAGTAACTATGGCTACACCTTC; v_gene: TRBV6-5; abundance: NA; j_gene: TRBJ1-2; d_gene: TRBD1
CDR3aa: CASSQDQAIETQYF; CDR3nt: TGTGCCAGCAGCCAAGATCAAGCAATAGAGACCCAGTACTTC; v_gene: TRBV4-2; abundance: few; j_gene: TRBJ2-5; d_gene: NA
CDR3aa: CSATDRAEQYF; CDR3nt: TGCAGTGCAACAGACAGGGCCGAGCAGTACTTC; v_gene: TRBV20-1; abundance: NA; j_gene: TRBJ2-7; d_gene: TRBD1
CDR3aa: CASSGGLGTRSSYEQYF; CDR3nt: TGTGCCAGCAGTGGGGGACTAGGGACCCGGAGTTCCTACGAGCAGTACTTC; v_gene: TRBV25-1; abundance: NA; j_gene: TRBJ2-7; d_gene: TRBD2
CDR3aa: CASSLAGIGETQYF; CDR3nt: TGTGCCAGCAGCTTGGCGGGAATAGGAGAGACCCAGTACTTC; v_gene: TRBV5-4; abundance: NA; j_gene: TRBJ2-5; d_gene: NA
CDR3aa: CASSQGLETNTGELFF; CDR3nt: TGTGCCAGCAGCCAGGGACTAGAGACGAACACCGGGGAGCTGTTTTTT; v_gene: TRBV5-4; abundance: NA; j_gene: TRBJ2-2; d_gene: TRBD2
CDR3aa: CASSDSYGYTF; CDR3nt: TGTGCCAGCAGTGACAGCTATGGCTACACCTTC; v_gene: TRBV6-1; abundance: many; j_gene: TRBJ1-2; d_gene: NA
CDR3aa: CAISDTGAYNEQFF; CDR3nt: TGTGCCATCAGCGACACAGGGGCCTACAATGAGCAGTTCTTC; v_gene: TRBV10-3; abundance: NA; j_gene: TRBJ2-1; d_gene: TRBD1